This is a list of T cell receptor beta chains from one sample in a study of identical twins. Each CDR3 protein is one row after TCRdb ran MiXCR on the 5' RACE reads. In the table there are approximately 700,000 distinct CDR3 sequences, 6% to 6.5% of which are singletons. The sequenced sample was naive T cells sorted from blood. All receptors derive from a man between 18 and 35 years old in good health. Both conserved end residues are part of each CDR3. The order of the fields is D gene, clone size, V gene, J gene, CDR3 protein, CDR3 DNA. The D gene is left open where the match is weak. Some rows have no size entry. The others give once, few or many, or a class for an expanded clone.

>-|few|TRBV24-1|TRBJ2-5
CATSDPGAGAKIETQYF
TGTGCCACCAGTGACCCCGGAGCCGGGGCAAAGATAGAGACCCAGTACTTC
>TRBD2|many|TRBV10-3|TRBJ2-1
CAISGGSLAGEGNEQFF
TGTGCCATCAGTGGGGGGTCACTAGCGGGAGAAGGCAATGAGCAGTTCTTC
>-|many|TRBV12-3/TRBV12-4|TRBJ2-2
CASSFLAVANTGELFF
TGTGCCAGCAGTTTCTTGGCGGTAGCGAACACCGGGGAGCTGTTTTTT
>TRBD2|-|TRBV7-6|TRBJ2-2
CASAAGARTGELFF
TGTGCCAGCGCAGCGGGAGCGCGGACCGGGGAGCTGTTTTTT
>-|many|TRBV18|TRBJ1-2
CASSPLRGHGYTF
TGTGCCAGCTCACCACTTCGGGGGCATGGCTACACCTTC
>TRBD2|-|TRBV3-1|TRBJ2-3
CATAGENTDTQYF
TGTGCCACCGCGGGAGAAAACACAGATACGCAGTATTTT
>-|few|TRBV20-1|TRBJ2-4
CSAPGSSKNIQYF
TGCAGTGCCCCGGGTAGTTCCAAAAACATTCAGTACTTC
>TRBD1|few|TRBV10-3|TRBJ2-7
CAIRNRGHEQYF
TGTGCCATCAGGAACAGGGGGCACGAGCAGTACTTC
>TRBD2|-|TRBV5-1|TRBJ2-7
CASSPASGRAYEQYF
TGCGCCAGCAGCCCAGCTAGCGGGAGGGCCTACGAGCAGTACTTC
>-|many|TRBV7-6|TRBJ2-3
CASSLGHHIGTDTQYF
TGTGCCAGCAGCTTAGGCCATCACATAGGCACAGATACGCAGTATTTT
>-|many|TRBV27|TRBJ2-5
CASSLEWATAGETQYF
TGTGCCAGCAGTTTAGAGTGGGCGACAGCCGGTGAGACCCAGTACTTC
>TRBD2|many|TRBV5-5|TRBJ2-1
CASSLVSGRALNEQFF
TGTGCCAGCAGCTTGGTATCCGGGAGGGCCCTTAATGAGCAGTTCTTC
>-|few|TRBV5-1|TRBJ2-1
CASRPTGTYNEQFF
TGCGCCAGCAGACCCACCGGCACCTACAATGAGCAGTTCTTC
>TRBD2|many|TRBV7-9|TRBJ2-1
CASSFSGRASGEQFF
TGTGCCAGCAGCTTTAGCGGGAGGGCCTCTGGTGAGCAGTTCTTC
>TRBD1|-|TRBV5-1|TRBJ2-5
CASSVTGFIEETQYF
TGCGCCAGCAGCGTGACAGGGTTTATCGAAGAGACCCAGTACTTC
>-|few|TRBV20-1|TRBJ2-3
CSAPRGGAAGTDTQYF
TGCAGTGCTCCCCGAGGGGGGGCGGCAGGCACAGATACGCAGTATTTT
>-|-|TRBV2|TRBJ2-3
CASTLDLKSTQYF
TGTGCCAGCACGTTGGACCTTAAGTCTACGCAGTATTTT
>-|-|TRBV27|TRBJ2-3
CASSLTGGEGTQYF
TGTGCCAGCAGTTTAACTGGCGGAGAAGGTACGCAGTATTTT
>-|many|TRBV9|TRBJ2-1
CASSVNPSGVKGGDNEQFF
TGTGCCAGCAGCGTAAACCCTAGCGGAGTCAAAGGGGGAGACAATGAGCAGTTCTTC
>-|few|TRBV11-2|TRBJ2-7
CASSLGALGYGEQYF
TGTGCCAGCAGCTTAGGGGCCCTCGGGTATGGGGAGCAGTACTTC
>-|many|TRBV28|TRBJ2-7
CASNQPGRKYEQYF
TGTGCCAGCAATCAACCAGGGCGGAAATACGAGCAGTACTTC
>TRBD1|-|TRBV4-1|TRBJ2-4
CASSPVQGALDIQYF
TGCGCCAGCAGCCCAGTCCAGGGGGCTTTAGACATTCAGTACTTC
>TRBD1|-|TRBV4-1|TRBJ1-4
CASSQEGGLGEKLFF
TGCGCCAGCAGCCAAGAAGGGGGCTTGGGAGAAAAACTGTTTTTT
>-|few|TRBV10-1|TRBJ2-2
CASTGRTGELFF
TGCGCCAGCACCGGTCGCACCGGGGAGCTGTTTTTT
>TRBD2|-|TRBV20-1|TRBJ2-5
CSASGGMHQETQYF
TGCAGTGCCAGCGGGGGGATGCACCAAGAGACCCAGTACTTC
>-|many|TRBV6-2/TRBV6-3|TRBJ2-1
CASRGTSYNEQFF
TGTGCCAGCAGGGGGACATCCTACAATGAGCAGTTCTTC
>-|-|TRBV6-1|TRBJ2-2
CASSLGEIGELFF
TGTGCCAGCAGTCTCGGAGAAATCGGGGAGCTGTTTTTT
>-|many|TRBV5-1|TRBJ2-3
CASGRRADSEADTQYF
TGCGCCAGCGGGAGACGGGCCGATTCGGAGGCAGATACGCAGTATTTT
>TRBD2|once|TRBV6-2/TRBV6-3|TRBJ2-2
CAGRKPGLAGKGNTGELFF
TGTGCCGGAAGGAAACCGGGACTAGCGGGAAAGGGGAACACCGGGGAGCTGTTTTTT
>-|many|TRBV28|TRBJ1-6
CASSWTTSYNSPLHF
TGTGCCAGCAGTTGGACCACCTCCTATAATTCACCCCTCCACTTT
>TRBD1|few|TRBV29-1|TRBJ1-1
CSVADRGHTEAFF
TGCAGCGTCGCAGACAGGGGCCACACTGAAGCTTTCTTT
>-|many|TRBV29-1|TRBJ1-1
CSVSGQTNTEAFF
TGCAGCGTATCTGGACAGACTAACACTGAAGCTTTCTTT
>TRBD1|few|TRBV6-1|TRBJ2-7
CASSPRDRAGEQYF
TGTGCCAGCAGTCCTCGGGACAGGGCTGGGGAGCAGTACTTC